The 21 T cell receptor beta chains given below trace back to one sample, sequenced in a study of T cells in localized non-small cell lung cancer. Sequenced by immunoSEQ multiplex PCR; TCRdb stores in-frame clones only, minus some. The sample includes 20,000 to 25,000 clones, roughly 88% of them seen just once. Specimen: peripheral blood mononuclear cells, collected before any cancer treatment. The origin of the receptors is a woman aged 35-70 years with stage III lung adenocarcinoma.

This sequence joins TRBV4-1 and TRBJ2-1; 11 positions match TRBD1. Trimming removed 6 bases from V and 5 bases from J; junction bases left unmatched: 6. The CDR3 runs to 15 residues. Germline-derived CDR1 and CDR2 are MGHRA and YSYEKL. The CDR3 protein is CASSSGQGVNNEQFF. The CDR3 DNA follows: TGCGCCAGCAGTTCGGGACAGGGGGTGAACAATGAGCAGTTCTTC.

V gene TRBV9 combines with J gene TRBJ2-7; D is perhaps TRBD1 or TRBD2 (6 bases each). Looked up from germline, CDR1 is SGDLS and CDR2 is YYNGEE. V was pared by 4 bases and J by 6 bases, with 14 bases between. The length of the CDR3 is 13 residues. CDR3 DNA: TGTGCCAGCAGCAGGGGCAGGGGAGGCGAGCAGTACTTC. It translates to CASSRGRGGEQYF.

This clone was seen once. This chain connects TRBV10-3 to TRBJ2-7; 10 bases align to TRBD2. Germline V gene sequence: CDR1 ENHRY, CDR2 SYGVKD. The CDR3 length is 14 residues. V shed 6 bases, J shed 0 bases, and the junction held 2 bases outside the gene matches. The CDR3 DNA reads TGTGCCATCAGGTCTAGCGGGGGCTCCTACGAGCAGTACTTC. Translation gives CAIRSSGGSYEQYF.

A few counts support this clone. The rearrangement joins TRBV19 to TRBJ1-6, with 9 bases lining up with TRBD1. The CDR3 loop spans 14 amino acids. The J segment lost 8 bases and the V segment lost 5 bases, leaving 4 bases of the junction unmatched. The germline gives CDR1 LNHDA, CDR2 SQIVND (reference sequence). CDR3 residues: CASSSGTGYSPLHF. In DNA form, the CDR3 reads TGTGCCAGTAGTTCCGGGACAGGGTATTCACCCCTCCACTTT.

This rearrangement joins TRBV15 to TRBJ2-3; D is unclear. CDR3 length: 12 residues. V was shortened by 2 bases and J by 3 bases, with 3 bases between the two germline ends. In germline, CDR1 is LNHNV, CDR2 YYDKDF (reference sequence). This chain's CDR3 is CATSRTTDTQYF. In DNA form, the CDR3 reads TGTGCCACCAGCAGAACTACAGATACGCAGTATTTT.

The chain couples TRBV4-3 to TRBJ1-3; D unclear. The CDR3 spans 15 residues. Per the germline V gene, CDR1 is LGHNA and CDR2 is YSLEER. V gave up 0 bases and J gave up 3 bases, with 9 bases separating them. CDR3 sequence reads: CASSQDRAGGNTIYF. CDR3 bases: TGCGCCAGCAGCCAAGATAGGGCCGGTGGAAACACCATATATTTT.

The CDR3 spells CASSADTQYF. The CDR3 DNA follows: TGTGCCAGCAGTGCAGATACGCAGTATTTT. The V call is TRBV2, the J call TRBJ2-3; no clear D gene. Trimming cost V 4 bases and J 4 bases, with 0 bases left between them. This CDR3 comprises 10 residues. Germline CDR1 SNHLY, CDR2 FYNNEI.

V usage is TRBV6-5 and J usage is TRBJ2-2, with D perhaps TRBD1 (7 bases). Germline V gene sequence: CDR1 MNHEY, CDR2 SVGAGI. V was cut by 0 bases and J by 7 bases, with 15 bases left in between. The CDR3 runs to 16 residues. The CDR3 DNA reads TGTGCCAGCAGTTACTCGGCAGGGGGAGGAAGCGGGGAGCTGTTTTTT. It specifies CASSYSAGGGSGELFF.

The chain uses TRBV11-2 and TRBJ2-2; D is undetermined. This CDR3 has 16 amino acids. The V end was cut by 2 bases, the J end by 6 bases, with 16 bases between. Germline V gene lookup returns CDR1 SGHAT and CDR2 FQNNGV. This CDR3 reads CASSLLPTRSAGELFF. CDR3 DNA: TGTGCCAGCAGCTTACTACCCACTCGGTCGGCCGGGGAGCTGTTTTTT.

The chain employs TRBV21-1 and TRBJ2-6; TRBD1 reflects the table's D call only, with no check against the DNA. TRBV21-1 is an annotated pseudogene. The CDR3 consists of 15 residues. The CDR3 coding sequence is TGTGCCAGCAGCAAGACAGGGCTTGGGGCCAACGTCCTGACTTTC. This encodes CASSKTGLGANVLTF.

This chain's CDR3 is CASRRPLGPTPDTQYF. In DNA form, the CDR3 reads TGTGCCAGCAGACGACCTCTCGGCCCCACCCCAGATACGCAGTATTTT. The chain links TRBV11-2 to TRBJ2-3; D remains unclear. The germline V gene has CDR1 SGHAT and CDR2 FQNNGV. This CDR3 has 16 residues. V was shortened by 6 bases and J by 4 bases, with 20 bases between the two germline ends.

The CDR3 sequence: CASSALAGDRTGELFF. DNA for the CDR3: TGTGCCAGCAGCGCCCTAGCGGGAGACAGAACCGGGGAGCTGTTTTTT. V and J are TRBV9 and TRBJ2-2; 10 nucleotides align to TRBD2. The V gene end was trimmed by 3 bases and the J gene end by 5 bases; junction bases not matched to a gene: 7. The germline V gene encodes CDR1 SGDLS and CDR2 YYNGEE. This CDR3 contains 16 residues.

DNA for the CDR3: TGTGCCAGCAGCTTCGGTAGGGCCAGGGCGTACGAGCAGTACTTC. Protein: CASSFGRARAYEQYF. The rearrangement uses TRBV7-9 and TRBJ2-7; D perhaps matches TRBD1 (5 bases). V shed 3 bases and J shed 4 bases, with 16 bases lying between them. CDR1 SEHNR and CDR2 FQNEAQ come from the germline V gene (reference sequence). The CDR3 is 15 residues long. Filled out from reference TRBV7-9 and TRBJ2-7, the complete variable domain reads DTGVSQNPRHKITKRGQNVTFRCDPISEHNRLYWYRQTLGQGPEFLTYFQNEAQLEKSRLLSDRFSAERPKGSFSTLEIQRTEQGDSAMYLCASSFGRARAYEQYFGPGTRLTVT.

The chain uses TRBV9 and TRBJ2-1, with D hard to call. Germline CDR1 SGDLS, CDR2 YYNGEE. The CDR3 consists of 11 residues. Trimming removed 0 bases at V and 9 bases at J, with 4 bases between. As DNA, the CDR3 is TGTGCCAGCAGCGTAGAGGGTGAGCAGTTCTTC. It yields the protein CASSVEGEQFF.

The chain carries TRBV15 and TRBJ1-1; D is ambiguous. This CDR3 contains 16 residues. Germline-derived CDR1 and CDR2 are LNHNV and YYDKDF (reference sequence). The germline V and J ends were trimmed by 1 base and 0 bases, with 12 bases remaining between them. The CDR3 DNA sequence: TGTGCCACCAGCAGAGGGGGTCAAGCGATGAACACTGAAGCTTTCTTT. Encoded protein: CATSRGGQAMNTEAFF.

The chain carries TRBV7-9 and TRBJ2-5; maybe TRBD2 (7 bases). The CDR3 runs to 14 residues. Deletions cut 2 bases from V and 5 bases from J, with 12 bases between. Germline CDR1 SEHNR, CDR2 FQNEAQ (reference sequence). CDR3 in DNA: TGTGCCAGCAGCTTATCCGGGGGGCTGGAGACCCAGTACTTC. Residues: CASSLSGGLETQYF.

This chain uses TRBV21-1 with TRBJ1-1; the table's D call of TRBD1 was not tested on the DNA. TRBV21-1 is a pseudogene locus. This CDR3 contains 18 residues. The CDR3 spells CASSKAYPGFPLCPEAFF. Written as DNA, the CDR3 is TGTGCCAGCAGCAAAGCGTACCCAGGGTTTCCGCTATGTCCTGAAGCTTTCTTT.

The chain joins TRBV11-1 to TRBJ2-5, with 9 bases matching TRBD1. Germline V gives CDR1 SGHAT, CDR2 FQDESV (reference sequence). The CDR3 spans 13 residues. J lost 3 bases, V lost 5 bases, and 1 base had no gene match. In DNA, the CDR3 is TGTGCCAGCAGCCGGGACAGGGAAGAGACCCAGTACTTC. Translation: CASSRDREETQYF.

V and J are TRBV5-6 and TRBJ1-2; D uncertain. In germline, CDR1 is SGHDT, CDR2 YYEEEE. The CDR3 length is 12 residues. V was cut by 2 bases and J by 4 bases, with 6 bases left in between. CDR3 sequence (DNA): TGTGCCAGCAGCTTTGAGGGCTATGGCTACACCTTC. Its protein is CASSFEGYGYTF.

V usage is TRBV5-1 and J usage is TRBJ1-2; 8 bases match TRBD1. Trimming at V came to 5 bases and at J to 3 bases, leaving 6 bases not matched to a gene. CDR3 size: 14 residues. Per the germline V gene, CDR1 is SGHRS and CDR2 is YFSETQ. CDR3 loop: CASSSAGGDYGYTF. CDR3 sequence (DNA): TGCGCCAGCAGTTCGGCAGGGGGCGACTATGGCTACACCTTC. The whole variable domain, filled in from reference TRBV5-1 and TRBJ1-2, reads KAGVTQTPRYLIKTRGQQVTLSCSPISGHRSVSWYQQTPGQGLQFLFEYFSETQRNKGNFPGRFSGRQFSNSRSEMNVSTLELGDSALYLCASSSAGGDYGYTFGSGTRLTVV.

This clone was recorded once. The chain links TRBV11-3 to TRBJ2-7; 11 nucleotides match TRBD1. V lost 2 bases, J lost 2 bases, and 2 bases stayed unmatched. Germline V gene data show CDR1 as SGHNT and CDR2 as YENEEA. This CDR3 contains 15 residues. The CDR3, as DNA: TGTGCCAGCAGCTTAATGGGACAGGGGGCCTACGAGCAGTACTTC. This translates into CASSLMGQGAYEQYF.